This TCR beta chain was obtained from a study of T and B cells in COVID-19 patients. Study-level information: Recovered patients mostly had mild to moderate COVID-19 managed as outpatients.

This clonotype was seen more than once but under ten times. The antigen is not known. Study results and caveats: No sequencing was yet done of CD4+, regulatory or CD8+ subsets, or of SARS-CoV-2-responsive or tetramer+ sorted cells. Clonality of TRB repertoires was high in active COVID-19; recovery brought above-healthy diversity and richness. Patients with COVID-19 reportedly showed strongly skewed T cell receptor beta variable and joining gene usage.

Each TRB amplification used roughly 230-550 ng of genomic DNA from blood. TRB rearrangements were amplified by multiplex PCR with BIOMED2 TRB-A/B primers. TCRdb analysed the multiplex PCR reads with MiXCR anew, one entry per CDR3 protein. The sample records under 5,500 distinct CDR3 sequences, about 25% being singletons. The CDR3 consists of 15 residues. Germline V gene data show CDR1 as MDHEN and CDR2 as SYDVKM. The V end lost 5 bases, the J end lost 0 bases, and 11 bases lay between the germline ends. Sequencing was carried out using blood. This sequence originates from a human donor with active COVID-19. The chain employs TRBV28 and TRBJ1-5, with no clear D. CDR3 region: CASSALSGSNQPQHF. The CDR3 coding sequence is TGTGCCAGCAGTGCCCTCTCGGGTAGCAATCAGCCCCAGCATTTT.